This note documents a single T cell receptor beta chain sequence. The clone's antigen remains unknown. No much larger clone is present one base from it, and per-base qualities are unavailable. The data are from a study of blood T cells in healthy people across ages (dated by TCRdb to between 2014 and 2017). Some background on the complete study: In model experiments, roughly one uniquely barcoded TCR beta cDNA molecule per two T cells was captured by template switching. To track age-related changes in TCR beta repertoire diversity, the study relied on deep sequencing normalized with unique cDNA molecular identifiers. Donors were grouped into four age groups: young (average approximately 15 years), middle-aged (less than 40), aged (roughly 62) and long-lived (just over 80). To avoid experimental bias, donors of different ages were distributed randomly across sequencing lanes. Using the same blood draw, the study looked at two additional independent replicas of 1 million unique cDNA reads for two donors, one aged 18 to 30 and the other aged 80 or older.

Reading from cysteine to phenylalanine, the CDR3 counts 14 amino acids. Kept here is only the CDR3 DNA, which spans 42 bases and is read in frame from base 1. Relative to germline, V is 3 bases shorter and J is 3 bases shorter, with 12 bases between their ends. The germline V gene specifies SGHTA as CDR1 and FQGTGA as CDR2. The donors were 40 or so Caucasian individuals from Russia, aged roughly 6 to 100 years, who were systemically healthy. Each donor gave ten milliliters of peripheral blood, drawn into EDTA-treated Vacutainer tubes. Ficoll-Paque density-gradient centrifugation was used to isolate PBMCs, with at least 7 million per sample. Total RNA, at least 6 micrograms per sample, was extracted from PBMCs with Trizol reagent. For every donor, flow cytometry on a PBMC aliquot measured the percentage of naive CD45RAhigh/CD27high T cells. Library preparation employed 5' RACE. Reads for this sample came from an Illumina HiSeq 2500. A second roughly 6 to 12 cycle PCR used a sample-barcoded 5' primer and a J-beta primer mix. A template-switch 5' adaptor carrying 12 random nucleotides introduced a unique molecular identifier onto each TCR beta cDNA molecule. Each sample yielded at least 2.5 million CDR3-containing paired-end reads. All of the RNA was converted into first-strand cDNA using the Mint cDNA synthesis kit, with a TRBC-specific oligonucleotide serving as the primer. Following uracil-DNA glycosylase treatment, all cDNA underwent a first 18-cycle PCR with the universal primers M1SS and BC2_uni_R. In the source study's methods: For normalization, 1 million high-quality reads, each with a distinct molecular identifier, were randomly selected from each sample. Instead of being binned into consensus sequences, reads with shared molecular identifiers were discarded. CDR3 identification, clonotype clustering and error correction used MiTCR with a Q25 quality threshold and the strictest error-elimination algorithm. Lower-bound total TCR beta diversity was estimated with a nonparametric unseen species model using Euler transformation. TCRdb ran its own pipeline on the public reads, namely fastp trimming at Q25 and MiXCR clone calling, and kept in-frame beta chains. Every distinct CDR3 protein forms one entry, paired with its most common genes and DNA. Clone size and V and J calls follow TCRdb, not the original study. The sample table records around 970,000 distinct CDR3 sequences; roughly half of these occur just once. Of the sample, about 20% falls within the top ten clones.

Broader findings and caveats from the paper: Estimates of total diversity based on one million sequenced T cells were considered lower bounds and underestimates. Compared with the aged group, more naive CD4+ T cells, fewer expanded clones and increased TCR diversity were shown by the long-lived group, suggesting age selection. A strong correlation was found between observed TCR beta diversity and the percentage of naive T cells measured by flow cytometry. Conclusive comparison of naive and antigen-experienced compartments was prevented by the profiling of bulk unsorted PBMCs. Observed TCR beta diversity per million T cells fell roughly linearly with age, and a significant reduction was already apparent by age around 40. Because donor CMV infection status was unknown, age-related changes in expanded clonotypes were potentially confounded.

The sample was blood. The clonotype originates from a woman aged 60 to 75 in good health. The chain employs TRBV7-3 and TRBJ2-7; the D segment could be TRBD1, given 5 matching bases. The CDR3 sequence is CASSLRARGYEQYF. The nucleotides read TGTGCCAGCAGCTTGAGAGCAAGGGGCTACGAGCAGTACTTC.